This TCR beta chain comes out of a study of blood T cells in healthy people across ages (dated by TCRdb to the mid-2010s). In terms of the full investigation: In model experiments, template switching captured about one uniquely barcoded TCR beta cDNA molecule for every two T cells. The study analyzed two additional independent replicas of 1 million unique cDNA reads from the same blood draw for two donors, one aged 18 to 30 and one aged 80 or older. The donors were divided into four age groups: young (average around 15 years), middle-aged (around 37), aged (about 60) and long-lived (82). To avoid experimental bias, donors of different ages were randomly spread across the sequencing lanes. To track age-related changes in TCR beta repertoire diversity, the study relied on deep sequencing normalized with unique cDNA molecular identifiers.

As encoded in the germline V gene (reference sequence), CDR1 is DFQATT while CDR2 is SNEGSKA. Trimming costs V 0 bases and J 8 bases, and their ends lie 16 bases apart. The CDR3 has 15 amino acids, counting the end cysteine and phenylalanine. Left in the record is the CDR3 DNA by itself, 45 bases read in frame from the first base. This clonotype was picked up a small number of times. Its target antigen remains unknown. Base quality data are lacking; no much larger clone is found one base away. The roughly 39 donors, aged 6 to 90 years, were systemically healthy Caucasian individuals from Russia. Each donor gave 8 to 10 milliliters of peripheral blood, drawn into EDTA-treated Vacutainer tubes. Ficoll-Paque density-gradient centrifugation was used to isolate PBMCs, with at least 6 million obtained per sample. Trizol reagent was used to extract total RNA from the PBMCs, yielding at least 6 micrograms per sample. Naive CD45RAhigh/CD27high T cell percentages were measured by flow cytometry on a PBMC aliquot from every donor.

Here is what the overall study found, with its caveats: A strong correlation was found between observed TCR beta diversity and the percentage of naive T cells measured by flow cytometry. Donor CMV infection status was unknown, potentially confounding age-related changes in expanded clonotypes. Conclusive comparison of naive and antigen-experienced compartments was prevented by the profiling of bulk unsorted PBMCs. Compared with the aged group, the long-lived group had more naive CD4+ T cells, fewer expanded clones and increased TCR diversity, suggesting age selection. Estimates of total diversity from one million sequenced T cells were regarded as lower bounds and underestimates. Observed TCR beta diversity per million T cells fell roughly linearly with age, and a significant reduction was already apparent by age around 39.

The library was built by means of 5' RACE. Sequencing was carried out with an Illumina HiSeq 2500. A second PCR of about 6 to 11 cycles was run with a J-beta primer mix and a sample-barcoded 5' primer. A template-switch 5' adaptor carrying 12 random nucleotides introduced a unique molecular identifier onto each TCR beta cDNA molecule. At least 2.5 million CDR3-containing paired-end reads were obtained from each sample. First-strand cDNA synthesis was performed from all RNA using the Mint cDNA synthesis kit, with priming by a TRBC-specific oligonucleotide. After uracil-DNA glycosylase treatment, a first 18-cycle PCR used universal primers M1SS and BC2_uni_R on all cDNA. The authors' pipeline ran thus. For normalization, 1 million high-quality reads, each with a distinct molecular identifier, were randomly selected from each sample. Reads sharing molecular identifiers were discarded rather than binned into consensus sequences. MiTCR, set to a Q25 quality threshold and the strictest error-elimination algorithm, was used for CDR3 identification, clonotype clustering and error correction. A nonparametric unseen species model with Euler transformation was used to estimate lower-bound total TCR beta diversity. TCRdb trimmed public reads at Q25 via fastp, called clones via MiXCR and kept in-frame beta chains. Identical CDR3 proteins give one entry, which carries the most common genes and DNA. TCRdb, not the authors, supplied the V and J calls. For this sample the table gives approximately 730,000 distinct CDR3 sequences, of which roughly 45% were detected only once. The leading ten clones occupy 20% of the sample.

The sequencing sample was made of blood. This TCR derives from a woman aged 60 to 75 in good health. The sequence is built from TRBV20-1 and TRBJ1-4, with TRBD1 perhaps the D gene, on 5 matching bases. The CDR3 amino acid sequence is: CSARDRGGGYEKLFF. The nucleotides are TGCAGTGCTAGAGATAGGGGAGGAGGTTACGAAAAACTGTTTTTT.